The next 32 T cell receptor beta chains were all read from a single sample in a study of shared clonotypes between healthy human individuals. Data came from immunoSEQ multiplex PCR; TCRdb stores just in-frame clones and leaves some out. This table holds 950,000 to 1,300,000 clones, around 76% found once. Sequencing was done on a sample of memory CD4+ T cells sorted from blood. Subset defined: CD45RA-negative fraction. These receptors came from a man between 18 and 35 years old in good health.

A single count supports this clone. This chain links TRBV19 with TRBJ2-1; 9 bases line up with TRBD1. Trimming at V came to 5 bases and at J to 9 bases, leaving 8 bases not matched to a gene. Germline CDR1 LNHDA, CDR2 SQIVND (reference sequence). The CDR3 has 14 amino acids. The CDR3 region is CASSRQGDTVEQFF. As DNA, the CDR3 is TGTGCCAGTAGTCGACAGGGGGATACGGTTGAGCAGTTCTTC.

The sample holds many counts of this clone. The V call is TRBV6-1, the J call TRBJ1-1; 9 bases match TRBD1. Germline CDR1 reads MNHNS; CDR2 reads SASEGT. The CDR3 has 15 residues. The ends lost 3 bases at V and 9 bases at J; junction bases unmatched: 11. The CDR3 DNA sequence: TGTGCCAGCAGTGATATCGGGACAGGGATACATAAAGCTTTCTTT. This gives the protein CASSDIGTGIHKAFF.

In this sample, this clone turned up a few times. Written as DNA, the CDR3 is TGCGCCAGCAGCCAAGAACTGATCTCTGGAAACACCATATATTTT. This gives the protein CASSQELISGNTIYF. The chain recombines TRBV4-1 with TRBJ1-3; D gene uncertain. Trimming pared 0 bases from V and 0 bases from J, leaving 6 bases between. The germline V gene encodes CDR1 MGHRA and CDR2 YSYEKL. The CDR3 length is 15 residues.

This clone was detected a few times. This chain connects TRBV30 to TRBJ1-3; unclear D gene. The CDR3 is made up of 10 amino acids. Per germline, CDR1 GTSNPN and CDR2 SVGIG (reference sequence). The V end lost 7 bases, the J end lost 4 bases, and 5 bases lay between the germline ends. As DNA, the CDR3 is TGTGCCTCTCAGGGAAACACCATATATTTT. Its translation: CASQGNTIYF.

This clone has more than one count but fewer than ten. The V call is TRBV4-3, the J call TRBJ2-1, with a possible D match to TRBD2 (5 bases). In germline, CDR1 is LGHNA, CDR2 YSLEER. Between the trimmed V and J ends, which lost 1 base and 5 bases, there was a span of 12 bases. The CDR3 length is 15 residues. The CDR3: CASSQGHSGNNEQFF. CDR3 nucleotides: TGCGCCAGCAGCCAAGGCCATTCGGGGAACAATGAGCAGTTCTTC.

The rearrangement joins TRBV5-4 to TRBJ1-2; D unresolved. With 0 bases removed from V and 6 bases from J, the gap between germline ends came to 9 bases. Germline CDR1 reads SGHNT; CDR2 reads YYREEE (reference sequence). This CDR3 has 13 residues. CDR3 in amino acids: CASSLVSDDGYTF. In DNA form, the CDR3 reads TGTGCCAGCAGCTTGGTCTCTGACGATGGCTACACCTTC.

The sample holds a few counts of this clone. The rearrangement uses TRBV12-2 and TRBJ1-1; the table's D call TRBD1 went unverified against the DNA. TRBV12-2 is a known pseudogene. The CDR3 sequence is 17 residues long. This CDR3 is CASRLVDWAQGHTEAFF. In DNA, the CDR3 is TGTGCAAGTCGCTTAGTCGATTGGGCGCAGGGTCACACTGAAGCTTTCTTT.

On this clone: Other DNA sequences of this sample code for an identical CDR3. J is TRBJ1-1 and V is TRBV5-1; perhaps TRBD1 as D (6 bases). This CDR3 is built from 14 residues. Germline CDR1 reads SGHRS; CDR2 reads YFSETQ. Trimming pared 5 bases from V and 1 base from J, leaving 12 bases between. DNA for the CDR3: TGCGCCAGCAGTCTGGGGGCTCCGAACACTGAAGCTTTCTTT. Encoded protein: CASSLGAPNTEAFF.

The CDR3 reads CAWNGGGKSSQPQHF. The CDR3 DNA follows: TGTGCCTGGAACGGGGGGGGTAAATCTTCCCAGCCCCAGCATTTT. J is TRBJ1-5 and V is TRBV30; weak D call: TRBD1 (5 bases). The CDR3 runs 15 residues. Germline V CDR1 and CDR2: GTSNPN, SVGIG (reference sequence). V was trimmed by 4 bases and J by 7 bases, leaving 20 bases between them.

The chain links TRBV30 to TRBJ2-7; D is possibly TRBD2 (5 bases). CDR1 is GTSNPN and CDR2 is SVGIG in the germline V gene (reference sequence). V shed 3 bases and J shed 7 bases, with 13 bases lying between them. The CDR3 covers 12 residues. The CDR3 DNA reads as TGTGCCTGGAGCCTGAGAAGGGAGGAGCAGTACTTC. Amino acid sequence: CAWSLRREEQYF.

The V gene is TRBV12-5, the J gene TRBJ1-1; 7 bases are shared with TRBD1. V trimming: 4 bases; J trimming: 5 bases; junction bases outside the gene matches: 1. CDR3 length: 12 amino acids. Germline CDR1 LGHNT, CDR2 FRNRAP. CDR3 amino acids: CASGSGGTEAFF. The CDR3 DNA follows: TGTGCTAGTGGTTCAGGGGGTACTGAAGCTTTCTTT.

This clone was found a few times. The chain recombines TRBV7-3 with TRBJ1-1; maybe TRBD1 (5 bases). V was clipped by 5 bases and J by 4 bases, with 23 bases between them. Germline V gives CDR1 SGHTA, CDR2 FQGTGA. This CDR3 contains 17 residues. CDR3: CASSPKPLFGARTEAFF. The DNA of the CDR3 is TGTGCCAGCAGCCCGAAACCCCTGTTCGGGGCGCGCACTGAAGCTTTCTTT.

This clone was seen only once. V gene TRBV7-2 combines with J gene TRBJ1-2; D uncertain. The CDR3 runs to 14 residues. Trimming cost V 1 base and J 4 bases, with 10 bases left between them. The germline V gene has CDR1 SGHTA and CDR2 FQGNSA. CDR3 region: CASSLGRQTYGYTF. The CDR3 DNA reads as TGTGCCAGCAGCTTAGGTCGGCAGACCTATGGCTACACCTTC.

V gene TRBV7-3 combines with J gene TRBJ1-6; D call uncertain. Germline values: CDR1 SGHTA, CDR2 FQGTGA. V was shortened by 3 bases and J by 8 bases, with 11 bases between the two germline ends. The CDR3 is 14 amino acids. The CDR3 bases are TGTGCCAGCAGCTTGAACAGATACGATTCACCCCTCCACTTT. The encoded protein is CASSLNRYDSPLHF.

This clone was seen at least ten times. V is TRBV5-5 and J is TRBJ2-5; D may correspond to TRBD1 or TRBD2 (5 bases each). Trimming took 0 bases from V and 5 from J, leaving 17 bases between them. The CDR3 has 16 amino acids. Germline CDR1 reads SGHKS; CDR2 reads YYEKEE (reference sequence). CDR3 sequence: CASSLGYRPGSETQYF. The DNA for the CDR3 is TGTGCCAGCAGCTTGGGGTATCGGCCAGGGAGCGAGACCCAGTACTTC.

The chain links TRBV4-1 to TRBJ2-3, with 9 nucleotides matching TRBD2. This CDR3 comprises 17 residues. CDR1 is MGHRA, CDR2 YSYEKL, per germline. The junction had 10 bases not matched to a gene; V was cut back by 0 bases and J by 6 bases. In DNA form, the CDR3 reads TGCGCCAGCAGCCAAGAACATGGGCTAGCGGGGCGGGATACGCAGTATTTT. This sequence encodes CASSQEHGLAGRDTQYF.

This clone has a handful of counts. V is TRBV10-3 and J is TRBJ2-5; 10 positions match TRBD2. Losses at the gene ends were 4 bases for V and 2 bases for J; bases not matched to a gene: 7. This CDR3 has 16 residues. Germline V gene lookup returns CDR1 ENHRY and CDR2 SYGVKD. The CDR3 loop reads CAISVGLAGVQETQYF. In DNA form, the CDR3 reads TGTGCCATCAGTGTCGGGCTAGCGGGAGTACAAGAGACCCAGTACTTC.

The chain has TRBV6-1 and TRBJ2-5; D may match TRBD1 or TRBD2 (5 bases each). This CDR3 spans 14 amino acids. Germline V lookup: CDR1 MNHNS, CDR2 SASEGT. With 5 bases removed from V and 5 bases from J, the gap between germline ends came to 15 bases. As DNA, the CDR3 is TGTGCCAGCAGTCTCTCCGGGACCGTTGAGACCCAGTACTTC. It specifies CASSLSGTVETQYF.

This chain uses TRBV6-1 with TRBJ2-3, with TRBD1 identical over 7 bases. Germline values: CDR1 MNHNS, CDR2 SASEGT. Germline trimming cut 2 bases from V and 3 bases from J; bases unmatched to any gene: 2. The CDR3 sequence is 14 residues long. This chain's CDR3 is CASSERTGTDTQYF. CDR3 nucleotide sequence: TGTGCCAGCAGTGAAAGGACAGGAACAGATACGCAGTATTTT.

The J gene is TRBJ1-1, the V gene TRBV7-2, with unresolved D. Germline lookup yields CDR1 SGHTA and CDR2 FQGNSA. Trimming shortened V by 1 base and J by 7 bases, and 13 bases separated the two germline ends. The CDR3 spans 14 residues. CDR3: CASSLGAPGDEAFF. The CDR3, as DNA: TGTGCCAGCAGCTTAGGAGCTCCCGGGGATGAAGCTTTCTTT.

This clone showed up just a few times. V usage is TRBV28 and J usage is TRBJ1-1; D gene uncertain. Trimming left V 6 bases short and J 7 bases short, with 12 bases between. Looked up from germline, CDR1 is MDHEN and CDR2 is SYDVKM. This CDR3 contains 12 residues. This chain's CDR3 is CASSLIWGEAFF. The CDR3 DNA reads TGTGCCAGCAGCCTTATTTGGGGTGAAGCTTTCTTT.

The chain couples TRBV19 to TRBJ2-5, with 10 bases lining up with TRBD1. V lost 5 bases to trimming and J lost 5 bases; unmatched junction nucleotides: 5. Germline V gene sequence: CDR1 LNHDA, CDR2 SQIVND (reference sequence). This CDR3 has 14 residues. The CDR3 nucleotides read TGTGCCAGTAGTCGACAGGGGGCGTGGGAGACCCAGTACTTC. Its translation is CASSRQGAWETQYF.

Note on this clone: Other DNA sequences in the same sample also yield this CDR3. The rearrangement uses TRBV5-1 and TRBJ1-3; TRBD1 matches at 8 bases. The CDR3 length is 14 residues. Looked up from germline, CDR1 is SGHRS and CDR2 is YFSETQ. V lost 4 bases to trimming and J lost 2 bases; unmatched junction nucleotides: 2. This CDR3 reads CASSPDRAGNTIYF. The CDR3 DNA sequence: TGCGCCAGCAGCCCGGACAGGGCTGGAAACACCATATATTTT.

The chain uses TRBV27 and TRBJ2-7, with 7 bases fitting TRBD1. This CDR3 is built from 15 residues. The V gene end was trimmed by 5 bases and the J gene end by 2 bases; junction bases not matched to a gene: 9. In germline, CDR1 is MNHEY, CDR2 SMNVEV (reference sequence). The CDR3 bases are TGTGCCAGCAGTAACGACAGGGCTCCCCCCTACGAGCAGTACTTC. This encodes CASSNDRAPPYEQYF.

V gene TRBV7-2 combines with J gene TRBJ2-2; 9 positions match TRBD1. The J segment lost 5 bases and the V segment lost 5 bases, leaving 6 bases of the junction unmatched. Germline CDR1 SGHTA, CDR2 FQGNSA. The CDR3 consists of 15 residues. CDR3 in amino acids: CASSLTGGTTGELFF. DNA for the CDR3: TGTGCCAGCAGCCTTACAGGGGGCACAACCGGGGAGCTGTTTTTT. Drawing the rest from reference TRBV7-2 and TRBJ2-2, the complete variable domain is GAGVSQSPSNKVTEKGKDVELRCDPISGHTALYWYRQSLGQGLEFLIYFQGNSAPDKSGLPSDRFSAERTGGSVSTLTIQRTQQEDSAVYLCASSLTGGTTGELFFGEGSRLTVL.

This chain joins TRBV7-8 and TRBJ2-2; maybe TRBD2 (6 bases). The CDR3 is 15 amino acids. Trimming removed 5 bases from V and 1 base from J, with 11 bases in between. Germline-derived CDR1 and CDR2 are SGHVS and FQNEAQ. DNA for the CDR3: TGTGCCAGCAGCCTCCTAGCGCAGAACACCGGGGAGCTGTTTTTT. It translates to CASSLLAQNTGELFF.

The rearrangement uses TRBV5-1 and TRBJ1-1; tentative D call: TRBD1 (5 bases). The ends were cut back, 0 bases at V and 2 bases at J, with 14 bases in the middle. Germline V lookup: CDR1 SGHRS, CDR2 YFSETQ. The CDR3 covers 16 residues. CDR3 region: CASSLDVVGPNTEAFF. The CDR3 DNA is TGCGCCAGCAGCTTGGATGTTGTGGGACCTAACACTGAAGCTTTCTTT.

The V call is TRBV6-1, the J call TRBJ1-1, with 8 bases fitting TRBD1. V was pared by 7 bases and J by 2 bases, with 9 bases of the junction left unmatched. Per germline, CDR1 MNHNS and CDR2 SASEGT. The CDR3 spans 15 residues. DNA for the CDR3: TGTGCCAGCAAGTGGGGCCAGGGGGCAAACACTGAAGCTTTCTTT. It is translated as CASKWGQGANTEAFF.

The chain couples TRBV6-1 to TRBJ1-1, with D perhaps matching TRBD1 (5 bases). The CDR3 consists of 17 residues. V shed 0 bases and J shed 10 bases, with 24 bases lying between them. Germline CDR1 reads MNHNS; CDR2 reads SASEGT. CDR3 nucleotide sequence: TGTGCCAGCAGTGAAGCCCGAATCATCCAGGGAGGGCGCAGAGCTTTCTTT. Translation: CASSEARIIQGGRRAFF.

V usage is TRBV5-4 and J usage is TRBJ2-7; TRBD2 aligns across 13 bases. The CDR3 length is 16 residues. The J segment lost 2 bases and the V segment lost 3 bases, leaving 5 bases of the junction unmatched. Germline loops: CDR1 SGHNT, CDR2 YYREEE (reference sequence). The CDR3 DNA reads as TGTGCCAGCAGCTCCCCGGGACTAGCGGGGACCTACGAGCAGTACTTC. It translates to CASSSPGLAGTYEQYF.

The CDR3 reads CASSPGLAGGRPEQYF. CDR3 DNA sequence: TGCGCCAGCAGCCCGGGACTAGCGGGAGGGCGGCCGGAGCAGTACTTC. This sequence joins TRBV4-3 and TRBJ2-7; 16 positions agree with TRBD2. Unmatched junction bases numbered 7, after V lost 4 bases and J lost 7 bases. Germline assignment: CDR1 LGHNA and CDR2 YSLEER. The CDR3 runs to 16 residues.

The chain is built from TRBV5-1 and TRBJ2-7; the match to TRBD2 covers 8 bases. CDR3 length equals 15 residues. CDR1 is SGHRS and CDR2 is YFSETQ in the germline V gene. V lost 0 bases to trimming and J lost 3 bases; unmatched junction nucleotides: 5. The CDR3 nucleotides are TGCGCCAGCAGCTTGGAGGCTAGCGGGTACTACGAGCAGTACTTC. Residues: CASSLEASGYYEQYF.